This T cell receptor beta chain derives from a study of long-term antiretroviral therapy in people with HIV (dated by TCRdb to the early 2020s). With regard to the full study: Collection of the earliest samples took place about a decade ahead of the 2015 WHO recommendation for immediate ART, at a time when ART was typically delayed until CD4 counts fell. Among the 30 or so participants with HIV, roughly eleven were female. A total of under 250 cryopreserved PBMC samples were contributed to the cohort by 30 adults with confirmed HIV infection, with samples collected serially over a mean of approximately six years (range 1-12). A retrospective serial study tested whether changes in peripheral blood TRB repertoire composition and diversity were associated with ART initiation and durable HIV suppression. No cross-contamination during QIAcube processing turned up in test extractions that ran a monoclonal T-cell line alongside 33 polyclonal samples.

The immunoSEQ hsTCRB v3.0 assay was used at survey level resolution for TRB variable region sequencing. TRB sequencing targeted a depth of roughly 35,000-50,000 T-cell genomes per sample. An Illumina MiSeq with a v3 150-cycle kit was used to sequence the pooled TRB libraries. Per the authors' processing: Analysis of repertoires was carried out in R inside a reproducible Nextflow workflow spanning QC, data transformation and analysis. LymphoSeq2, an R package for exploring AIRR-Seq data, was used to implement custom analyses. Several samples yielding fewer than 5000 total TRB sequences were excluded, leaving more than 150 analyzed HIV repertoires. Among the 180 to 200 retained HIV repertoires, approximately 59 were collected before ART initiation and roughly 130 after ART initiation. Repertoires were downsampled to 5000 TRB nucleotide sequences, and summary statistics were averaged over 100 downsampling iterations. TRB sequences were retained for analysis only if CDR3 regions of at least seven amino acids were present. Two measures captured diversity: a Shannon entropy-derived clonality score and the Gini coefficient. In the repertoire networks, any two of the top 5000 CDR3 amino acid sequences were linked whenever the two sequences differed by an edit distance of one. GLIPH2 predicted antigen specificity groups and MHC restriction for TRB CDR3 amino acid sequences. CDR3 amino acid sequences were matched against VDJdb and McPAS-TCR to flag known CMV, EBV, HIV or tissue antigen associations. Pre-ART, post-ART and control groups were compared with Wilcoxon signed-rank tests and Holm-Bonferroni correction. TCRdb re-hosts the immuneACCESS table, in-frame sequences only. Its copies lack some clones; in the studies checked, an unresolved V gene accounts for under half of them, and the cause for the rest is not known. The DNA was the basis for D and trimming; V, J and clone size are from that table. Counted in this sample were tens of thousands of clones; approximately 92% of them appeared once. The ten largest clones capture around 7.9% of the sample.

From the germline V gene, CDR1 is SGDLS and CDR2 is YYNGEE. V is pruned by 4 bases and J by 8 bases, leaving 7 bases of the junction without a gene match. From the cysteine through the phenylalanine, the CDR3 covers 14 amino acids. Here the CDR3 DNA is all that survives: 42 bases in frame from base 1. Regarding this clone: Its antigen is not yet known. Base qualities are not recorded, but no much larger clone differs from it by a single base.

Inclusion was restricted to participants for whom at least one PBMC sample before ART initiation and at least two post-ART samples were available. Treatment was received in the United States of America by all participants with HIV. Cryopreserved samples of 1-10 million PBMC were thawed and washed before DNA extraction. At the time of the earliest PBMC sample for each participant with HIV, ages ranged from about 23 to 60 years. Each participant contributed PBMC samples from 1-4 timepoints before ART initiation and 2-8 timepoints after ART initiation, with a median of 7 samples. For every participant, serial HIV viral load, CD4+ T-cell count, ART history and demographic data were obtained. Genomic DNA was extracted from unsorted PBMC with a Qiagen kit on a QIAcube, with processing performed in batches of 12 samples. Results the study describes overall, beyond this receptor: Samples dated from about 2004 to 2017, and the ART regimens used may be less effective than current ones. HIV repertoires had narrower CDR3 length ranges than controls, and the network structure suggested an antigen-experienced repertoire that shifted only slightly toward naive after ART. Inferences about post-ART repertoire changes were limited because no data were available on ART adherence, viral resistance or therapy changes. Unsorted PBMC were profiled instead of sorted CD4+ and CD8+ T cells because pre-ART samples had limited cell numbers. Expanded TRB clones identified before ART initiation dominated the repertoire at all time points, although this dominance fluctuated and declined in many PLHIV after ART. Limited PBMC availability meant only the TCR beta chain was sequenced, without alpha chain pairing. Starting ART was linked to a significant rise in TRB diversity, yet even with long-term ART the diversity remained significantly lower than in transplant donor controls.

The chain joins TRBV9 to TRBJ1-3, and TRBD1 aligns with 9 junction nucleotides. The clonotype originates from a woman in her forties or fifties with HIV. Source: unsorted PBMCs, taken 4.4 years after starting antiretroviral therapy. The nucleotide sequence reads TGTGCCAGCAGCCCCCAGGGACAGGGAGACACCATATATTTT. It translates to CASSPQGQGDTIYF.